This is a list of T cell receptor beta chains from one sample in a study of CD8+CD57+ T cells in acquired aplastic anemia. TCRdb reprocessed the reads via MiXCR and lists one record per CDR3 protein. The data show about 160,000 distinct CDR3 sequences, with around 48% seen just once and around 3% held by the top ten. Sequenced sample: sorted CD4+, CD8+, or CD8+CD57+ T cells (not recorded which) from PBMCs. The receptors shown here come from a human donor with aplastic anemia. Each CDR3 is given with its conserved first and last residue. Fields, in order: clone size, V gene, CDR3 protein. Not every row has a clone size; where given, it reads once, few, many or a size class.

abundance: NA
v_gene: TRBV19
CDR3aa: CAGSIGAGGLSEQFF

abundance: NA
v_gene: TRBV20-1
CDR3aa: CSARHTGGYEQYF

abundance: NA
v_gene: TRBV29-1
CDR3aa: CSVEEVAISLSPEQFF

abundance: NA
v_gene: TRBV28
CDR3aa: CASGTSGRTDTQYF

abundance: NA
v_gene: TRBV29-1
CDR3aa: CSVSARPEPNTGELFF

abundance: NA
v_gene: TRBV20-1
CDR3aa: CSAWTGGNNSPLHF

abundance: NA
v_gene: TRBV19
CDR3aa: CASSSPQGQSTDTQYF

abundance: NA
v_gene: TRBV18
CDR3aa: CASSPGTGGGDTQYF

abundance: NA
v_gene: TRBV7-8
CDR3aa: CASSPDDYEQYF

abundance: NA
v_gene: TRBV7-2
CDR3aa: CASSSGQGMRKQETQYF

abundance: many
v_gene: TRBV6-5
CDR3aa: CASSYIGGGNQPQHF

abundance: few
v_gene: TRBV27
CDR3aa: CASTPLGTTGTGELFF

abundance: few
v_gene: TRBV28
CDR3aa: CASSQDWGRYGYTF

abundance: NA
v_gene: TRBV7-2
CDR3aa: CASSLGVTGGDEQYF

abundance: many
v_gene: TRBV7-9
CDR3aa: CASSLEGADTDTQYF

abundance: NA
v_gene: TRBV28
CDR3aa: CASRAGRGREKLFF

abundance: many
v_gene: TRBV28
CDR3aa: CASGRGFGYTF

abundance: NA
v_gene: TRBV2
CDR3aa: CASSETRVGINEQFF

abundance: many
v_gene: TRBV2
CDR3aa: CASNDAGGAVGGSTDTQYF

abundance: NA
v_gene: TRBV24-1
CDR3aa: CATSSIGQPQHF

abundance: NA
v_gene: TRBV30
CDR3aa: CAWSVGSRQRGNTIYF

abundance: NA
v_gene: TRBV29-1
CDR3aa: CSVVAANYGYTF

abundance: NA
v_gene: TRBV12-3/TRBV12-4
CDR3aa: CASSLIIQHGYTF

abundance: many
v_gene: TRBV7-2
CDR3aa: CASSPVGTSGGDTQYF

abundance: many
v_gene: TRBV28
CDR3aa: CASYPGQGPYEQYF

abundance: many
v_gene: TRBV10-3
CDR3aa: CAIGRGGSPYEQYF

abundance: NA
v_gene: TRBV7-9
CDR3aa: CASRAGQTYEQYF

abundance: many
v_gene: TRBV20-1
CDR3aa: CSALQGPQETQYF

abundance: NA
v_gene: TRBV7-9
CDR3aa: CASSLDGGARDEQYF

abundance: many
v_gene: TRBV2
CDR3aa: CASSGQGMSDTQYF

abundance: many
v_gene: TRBV7-2
CDR3aa: CASSTRQGNEKLFF